The rows below give T cell receptor beta chains drawn from one sample of a study of T-cell memory formation after mild COVID-19. TCRdb recomputed calls from the 5' RACE reads with MiXCR, one row per CDR3 protein. This sample has some 450,000 distinct CDR3 sequences, with about 20% found just once. Source material: PBMCs or a T cell subset sorted from them (not recorded which). Every receptor here comes from a man younger than 35 who had mild COVID-19 (a few samples of this study predate the infection). Cell type and time point are not known. The CDR3 runs from the conserved cysteine through the conserved F or W. Each record gives: V gene, J gene, D gene, clone size, CDR3 DNA, CDR3 protein. A D gene is named only where the DNA matches it firmly. Size tells how often a clone was seen (once, few, many) or the class of an expanded clone, and some rows leave it out.

v_gene: TRBV2
j_gene: TRBJ1-2
d_gene: NA
abundance: NA
CDR3nt: TGTGCCAGCAGTGAAGATGGGGGCGGCAACTATGGCTACACCTTC
CDR3aa: CASSEDGGGNYGYTF

v_gene: TRBV12-3/TRBV12-4
j_gene: TRBJ1-1
d_gene: NA
abundance: NA
CDR3nt: TGTGCCAGCACCCCATTCCGGGGCCGGGACACTGAAGCTTTCTTT
CDR3aa: CASTPFRGRDTEAFF

v_gene: TRBV5-1
j_gene: TRBJ2-2
d_gene: NA
abundance: few
CDR3nt: TGCGCCAGCAGCTTGGATCGCCCGGGCACCGGGGAGCTGTTTTTT
CDR3aa: CASSLDRPGTGELFF

v_gene: TRBV4-3
j_gene: TRBJ1-2
d_gene: NA
abundance: NA
CDR3nt: TGCGCCAGCAGCCCTGAGGGTGTTAACTATGGCTACACCTTC
CDR3aa: CASSPEGVNYGYTF

v_gene: TRBV7-2
j_gene: TRBJ2-4
d_gene: TRBD2
abundance: NA
CDR3nt: TGTGCCAGCAGCCTTGGGACTAGCGGGGGGGCAAGCAACATTCAGTACTTC
CDR3aa: CASSLGTSGGASNIQYF

v_gene: TRBV7-8
j_gene: TRBJ1-5
d_gene: NA
abundance: NA
CDR3nt: TGTGCCAGCAGCTCAGTTATCGGCAATCAGCCCCAGCATTTT
CDR3aa: CASSSVIGNQPQHF

v_gene: TRBV4-1
j_gene: TRBJ2-3
d_gene: NA
abundance: few
CDR3nt: TGCGCCAGCAGCCAAGAGGGACCTAGCGCGGATACGCAGTATTTT
CDR3aa: CASSQEGPSADTQYF

v_gene: TRBV24-1
j_gene: TRBJ1-2
d_gene: NA
abundance: NA
CDR3nt: TGTGCCACCAGTGATTCGGGGACGGCTAACTATGGCTACACCTTC
CDR3aa: CATSDSGTANYGYTF

v_gene: TRBV2
j_gene: TRBJ1-2
d_gene: NA
abundance: few
CDR3nt: TGTGCCAGCTACCCCGGGAGGGAAGGCTATGGCTACACCTTC
CDR3aa: CASYPGREGYGYTF

v_gene: TRBV6-2/TRBV6-3
j_gene: TRBJ1-2
d_gene: NA
abundance: NA
CDR3nt: TGTGCCAGCAGTTACTCGACAGCTGATGGCTACACCTTC
CDR3aa: CASSYSTADGYTF

v_gene: TRBV6-5
j_gene: TRBJ1-1
d_gene: NA
abundance: NA
CDR3nt: TGTGCCAGCAGCTCCTTTGGACAAGCTTTCTTT
CDR3aa: CASSSFGQAFF

v_gene: TRBV2
j_gene: TRBJ1-6
d_gene: TRBD1
abundance: NA
CDR3nt: TGTGCCAGCACCGAGACAGGGGGGCACCTCCACTTT
CDR3aa: CASTETGGHLHF

v_gene: TRBV13
j_gene: TRBJ2-7
d_gene: NA
abundance: few
CDR3nt: TGTGCCAGCAGCTTAGACAGTTCCCCCTACGAGCAGTACTTC
CDR3aa: CASSLDSSPYEQYF

v_gene: TRBV7-2
j_gene: TRBJ2-1
d_gene: NA
abundance: few
CDR3nt: TGTGCCAGCAGCTTAGCCCGTCGGGGCAATGAGCAGTTCTTC
CDR3aa: CASSLARRGNEQFF

v_gene: TRBV29-1
j_gene: TRBJ2-1
d_gene: NA
abundance: NA
CDR3nt: TGCAGCGTTGCATCTGTCCTCACGCGCAATGAGCAGTTCTTC
CDR3aa: CSVASVLTRNEQFF

v_gene: TRBV20-1
j_gene: TRBJ2-3
d_gene: TRBD2
abundance: NA
CDR3nt: TGCAGTGTTAGAGATACCGGGACTAGCGGAAGACCAAGCACAGATACGCAGTATTTT
CDR3aa: CSVRDTGTSGRPSTDTQYF

v_gene: TRBV11-2
j_gene: TRBJ1-4
d_gene: TRBD1
abundance: NA
CDR3nt: TGTGCCAGCAGCTCGGCAGGGGGAAAACTGTTTTTT
CDR3aa: CASSSAGGKLFF

v_gene: TRBV4-2
j_gene: TRBJ2-5
d_gene: NA
abundance: few
CDR3nt: TGTGCCAGCAGCCAAGAGGTTGGAGCAGCTGGGACGGAGACCCAGTACTTC
CDR3aa: CASSQEVGAAGTETQYF

v_gene: TRBV5-1
j_gene: TRBJ1-1
d_gene: NA
abundance: few
CDR3nt: TGCGCCAGCAGCTACGGGGGTCAAAACACTGAAGCTTTCTTT
CDR3aa: CASSYGGQNTEAFF

v_gene: TRBV7-2
j_gene: TRBJ2-1
d_gene: NA
abundance: NA
CDR3nt: TGTGCCAGCAGCATCGAGCGGTGGACGACCTACAATGAGCAGTTCTTC
CDR3aa: CASSIERWTTYNEQFF

v_gene: TRBV5-1
j_gene: TRBJ2-2
d_gene: NA
abundance: many
CDR3nt: TGCGCCAGCAGCGTACAGGGATGGAACACCGGGGAGCTGTTTTTT
CDR3aa: CASSVQGWNTGELFF

v_gene: TRBV27
j_gene: TRBJ1-6
d_gene: TRBD1
abundance: NA
CDR3nt: TGTGCCAGCAGTTTAACGCGACAGGGTAATTCACCCCTCCACTTT
CDR3aa: CASSLTRQGNSPLHF

v_gene: TRBV27
j_gene: TRBJ2-5
d_gene: NA
abundance: few
CDR3nt: TGTGCCAGCAGTCCCACCTCCGGAGGAGAGACCCAGTACTTC
CDR3aa: CASSPTSGGETQYF

v_gene: TRBV10-3
j_gene: TRBJ1-1
d_gene: NA
abundance: few
CDR3nt: TGTGCCACGCGGCCCGGACAGAGGGCCACTGAAGCTTTCTTT
CDR3aa: CATRPGQRATEAFF